The 2 T cell receptor beta chains presented below share a single source sample, sequenced in a study of spatial heterogeneity in lung cancer. Using its own MiXCR run on the 5' RACE reads, TCRdb lists one record per CDR3 protein. Among about 25,000 distinct CDR3 sequences listed, 7% were seen once. Time point noted: sample taken at primary tumor resection. The sequenced sample was PBMCs, obtained at surgery. The receptors originated from a male donor with early-stage non-small cell lung cancer.

This clonotype was seen at least ten times. J is TRBJ1-1 and V is TRBV28; D not resolved. Germline values: CDR1 MDHEN, CDR2 SYDVKM. The CDR3 is 15 amino acids. V was clipped by 6 bases and J by 4 bases, with 18 bases between them. The CDR3 here is CASRRAGVLRTEAFF. The CDR3 nucleotides read TGTGCCAGCAGAAGAGCCGGGGTCCTACGCACTGAAGCTTTCTTT.

This sequence joins TRBV6-1 and TRBJ2-3; weak D call: TRBD2 (7 bases). The CDR3 length is 19 residues. Trimming pared 0 bases from V and 1 base from J, leaving 20 bases between. CDR1 is MNHNS, CDR2 SASEGT, per germline. The CDR3 DNA reads TGTGCCAGCAGTGAAGCTCCGGGGGGCTCCTTCTATGGCACAGATACGCAGTATTTT. This encodes CASSEAPGGSFYGTDTQYF.